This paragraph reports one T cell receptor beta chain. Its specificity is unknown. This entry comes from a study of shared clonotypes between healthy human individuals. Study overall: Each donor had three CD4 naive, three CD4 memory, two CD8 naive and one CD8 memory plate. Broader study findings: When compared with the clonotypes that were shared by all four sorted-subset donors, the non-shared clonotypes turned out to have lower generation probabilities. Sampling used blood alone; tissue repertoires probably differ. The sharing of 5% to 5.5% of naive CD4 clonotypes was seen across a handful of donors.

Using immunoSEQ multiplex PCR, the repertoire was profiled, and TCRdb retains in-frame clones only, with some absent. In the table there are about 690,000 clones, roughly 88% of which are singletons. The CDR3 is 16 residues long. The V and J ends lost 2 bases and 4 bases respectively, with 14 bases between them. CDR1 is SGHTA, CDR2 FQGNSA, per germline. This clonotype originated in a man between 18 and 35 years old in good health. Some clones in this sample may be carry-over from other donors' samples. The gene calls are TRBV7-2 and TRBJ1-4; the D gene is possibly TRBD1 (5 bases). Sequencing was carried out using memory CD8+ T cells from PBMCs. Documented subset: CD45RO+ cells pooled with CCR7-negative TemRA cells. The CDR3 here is CASSLLGRALNEKLFF. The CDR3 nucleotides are TGTGCCAGCAGCTTATTGGGGCGGGCCCTTAATGAAAAACTGTTTTTT.